Shown below are 27 T cell receptor beta chains from a single sample sequenced in a study of cytomegalovirus exposure and HLA in healthy donors. The PCR employed 60 Vbeta primers together with 13 Jbeta primers. Method: immunoSEQ multiplex PCR; TCRdb's copy keeps in-frame clones and lacks some. The profile shows about 77,000 clones, around 79% of them singletons. Sequencing input: PBMCs. The receptors shown here come from a man aged 40-50 years in good health and CMV-seronegative.

The genes are TRBV5-1 and TRBJ1-1, with D maybe TRBD1 (6 bases). The CDR3 consists of 14 residues. V was pared by 0 bases and J by 4 bases, with 10 bases between. Per the germline V gene, CDR1 is SGHRS and CDR2 is YFSETQ. This CDR3 reads CASSLERGGTEAFF. The CDR3 DNA reads as TGCGCCAGCAGCTTGGAGAGGGGGGGCACTGAAGCTTTCTTT.

V is TRBV10-1 and J is TRBJ2-2; D possibly corresponds to TRBD1 (6 bases). CDR3 length: 15 residues. V lost 6 bases and J lost 5, with 16 bases in between. Germline CDR1 is WNHNN and CDR2 is SYGVQD (reference sequence). CDR3 residues: CASSSRGIGTGELFF. Here the CDR3 DNA reads TGCGCCAGCAGCAGCAGGGGAATTGGAACCGGGGAGCTGTTTTTT.

This clone was counted once. This chain links TRBV6-5 with TRBJ2-7; D is possibly TRBD2 (6 bases). V lost 0 bases and J 0 bases, leaving 12 bases between the germline ends. The CDR3 loop spans 16 amino acids. From germline, CDR1 is MNHEY and CDR2 SVGAGI. The CDR3, as DNA: TGTGCCAGCAGTTACTCGTACGGGGGTAGCTCCTACGAGCAGTACTTC. Translated: CASSYSYGGSSYEQYF.

This rearrangement joins TRBV4-1 to TRBJ2-1; 13 bases map to TRBD2. Germline trimming cut 7 bases from V and 10 bases from J; bases unmatched to any gene: 10. The CDR3 consists of 15 residues. CDR1 MGHRA and CDR2 YSYEKL come from the germline V gene. The CDR3 sequence: CASTPTSGRAGEQFF. CDR3 nucleotides: TGCGCCAGCACCCCCACTAGCGGGAGGGCCGGGGAGCAGTTCTTC.

Note on this clone: Within the sample, other DNA sequences also encode this same CDR3. The chain has TRBV19 and TRBJ2-2; 7 nucleotides align to TRBD1. Trimming took 4 bases from V and 6 from J; bases not matched to a gene: 2. Germline V gene data show CDR1 as LNHDA and CDR2 as SQIVND (reference sequence). CDR3 length: 13 residues. As DNA, the CDR3 is TGTGCCAGTAGTACTACAGGGGCCGGGGAGCTGTTTTTT. This sequence encodes CASSTTGAGELFF.

The chain uses TRBV15 and TRBJ1-1; D unclear. The germline V and J ends were trimmed by 4 bases and 5 bases, with 8 bases remaining between them. CDR3 length equals 12 residues. Germline assignment: CDR1 LNHNV and CDR2 YYDKDF (reference sequence). The CDR3 bases are TGTGCCACCAGCACCAGGTGGACTGAAGCTTTCTTT. Protein: CATSTRWTEAFF.

J is TRBJ2-2 and V is TRBV11-2; TRBD1 is a possible D gene (5 bases). Germline CDR1 reads SGHAT; CDR2 reads FQNNGV. V was pared by 6 bases and J by 1 base, with 15 bases between. This CDR3 has 16 residues. CDR3 loop: CASSIRITGNTGELFF. In nucleotides, the CDR3 is TGTGCCAGCAGTATTAGAATAACAGGGAACACCGGGGAGCTGTTTTTT. Variable domain in full (rest from reference TRBV11-2 and TRBJ2-2): EAGVAQSPRYKIIEKRQSVAFWCNPISGHATLYWYQQILGQGPKLLIQFQNNGVVDDSQLPKDRFSAERLKGVDSTLKIQPAKLEDSAVYLCASSIRITGNTGELFFGEGSRLTVL.

This sequence joins TRBV7-9 and TRBJ2-7, with a possible D match to TRBD2 (5 bases). Germline V gene sequence: CDR1 SEHNR, CDR2 FQNEAQ (reference sequence). Trimming pared 1 base from V and 5 bases from J, leaving 12 bases between. The CDR3 runs 14 residues. The CDR3 region is CASSLVGNVHEQYF. CDR3 nucleotide sequence: TGTGCCAGCAGCTTAGTCGGGAATGTCCACGAGCAGTACTTC.

The chain carries TRBV5-4 and TRBJ2-5, with 8 bases matching TRBD2. The CDR3 sequence is 15 residues long. The trim removed 1 base at V and 2 bases at J, leaving 4 bases unmatched. CDR1 SGHNT and CDR2 YYREEE come from the germline V gene (reference sequence). CDR3 sequence reads: CASSLRLAQQETQYF. As DNA, the CDR3 is TGTGCCAGCAGCTTGCGACTAGCGCAACAAGAGACCCAGTACTTC.

This clone has only a few counts. This sequence joins TRBV2 and TRBJ2-1; D not resolved. The CDR3 is 12 amino acids. Per the germline V gene, CDR1 is SNHLY and CDR2 is FYNNEI. Trimming cost V 2 bases and J 15 bases, with 14 bases left between them. CDR3 coding DNA: TGTGCCAGCAGTGAAACGCGAGATTTGTGGTTCTTC. It translates to CASSETRDLWFF.

This clone was recorded a few times. The J gene is TRBJ2-1, the V gene TRBV18, with D uncertain. Germline CDR1 and CDR2: KGHSH and LQKENI. This CDR3 has 14 residues. Trimming took 2 bases from V and 2 from J, leaving 7 bases between them. CDR3 DNA: TGTGCCAGCTCACCAGAGATTACCTACAATGAGCAGTTCTTC. It encodes CASSPEITYNEQFF.

This chain links TRBV19 with TRBJ2-3; a possible D gene is TRBD2 (6 bases). The CDR3 sequence is 15 residues long. CDR1 is LNHDA, CDR2 SQIVND, per germline (reference sequence). V was shortened by 5 bases and J by 7 bases, with 19 bases between the two germline ends. The CDR3, as DNA: TGTGCCAGTAGTGACTTCCGGGGGTTGGGAAATACGCAGTATTTT. Amino acids: CASSDFRGLGNTQYF.

The J gene is TRBJ2-7, the V gene TRBV23-1, with a tentative D call TRBD1 (5 bases). TRBV23-1 is sorted into the ORF group, with uncertain function. Trimming took off 6 bases at V and 5 bases at J, with 14 bases between the two ends. The CDR3 consists of 13 residues. CDR3 region: CASRRQGENEQYF. The CDR3 DNA is TGCGCCAGCAGAAGGCAGGGTGAGAACGAGCAGTACTTC.

The rearrangement uses TRBV28 and TRBJ2-2; possibly TRBD2 for D (6 bases). CDR1 is MDHEN and CDR2 is SYDVKM in the germline V gene. The CDR3 extends over 16 amino acids. Trimming removed 1 base from V and 8 bases from J, with 17 bases in between. CDR3 protein: CASSLYGPAAGGELFF. The DNA for the CDR3 is TGTGCCAGCAGTTTATATGGACCAGCCGCGGGGGGGGAGCTGTTTTTT.

This chain joins TRBV13 and TRBJ2-3, with 8 bases aligning to TRBD1. The CDR3 is 14 residues long. V lost 5 bases, J lost 7 bases, and 8 bases stayed unmatched. The germline V gene has CDR1 PRHDT and CDR2 FYEKMQ (reference sequence). The CDR3 region has the DNA TGTGCCAGCAGCCGACAGGGGAATTTTCATACGCAGTATTTT. This encodes CASSRQGNFHTQYF. The full variable domain, its missing parts supplied by reference TRBV13 and TRBJ2-3, is AAGVIQSPRHLIKEKRETATLKCYPIPRHDTVYWYQQGPGQDPQFLISFYEKMQSDKGSIPDRFSAQQFSDYHSELNMSSLELGDSALYFCASSRQGNFHTQYFGPGTRLTVL.

Turning to this clone: One junction end does not reproduce the germline sequence, and a read error may be involved. The V and J genes are TRBV7-9 and TRBJ2-7; tentatively, D is TRBD1 (5 bases). The CDR3 extends over 13 amino acids. In germline, CDR1 is SEHNR, CDR2 FQNEAQ (reference sequence). CDR3 sequence reads: CSSSSRSQGEQYF. The CDR3 bases are TGTTCCAGCAGCTCGAGGTCCCAGGGCGAGCAGTACTTC.

The V call is TRBV5-1, the J call TRBJ2-1; possible D gene TRBD1, 5 bases. The V gene's germline CDR1 is SGHRS and CDR2 YFSETQ. The CDR3 runs 14 residues. V shed 0 bases and J shed 9 bases, with 13 bases lying between them. The CDR3 loop is CASSLGSGSGEQFF. Here the CDR3 DNA reads TGCGCCAGCAGCTTGGGCTCAGGGTCGGGTGAGCAGTTCTTC.

The chain carries TRBV5-1 and TRBJ1-1; D unclear. This CDR3 has 14 amino acids. Deletions cut 7 bases from V and 0 bases from J, with 13 bases between. Germline V gene lookup returns CDR1 SGHRS and CDR2 YFSETQ. CDR3 bases: TGCGCCAGCCGCTCGGACTCAGTGAACACTGAAGCTTTCTTT. It encodes CASRSDSVNTEAFF.

The chain uses TRBV10-3 and TRBJ1-3; D gene ambiguous. With 0 bases removed from V and 7 bases from J, the gap between germline ends came to 4 bases. The CDR3 is made up of 12 amino acids. Germline V gives CDR1 ENHRY, CDR2 SYGVKD. CDR3 sequence: CAISESSNTIYF. CDR3 nucleotide sequence: TGTGCCATCAGTGAGTCGAGTAACACCATATATTTT.

V usage is TRBV29-1 and J usage is TRBJ1-1; 8 nucleotides agree with TRBD1. This CDR3 region has 15 residues. The trim removed 7 bases at V and 0 bases at J, leaving 10 bases unmatched. In germline, CDR1 is SQVTM, CDR2 ANQGSEA. The CDR3 loop reads CSATDRARMNTEAFF. CDR3 sequence (DNA): TGCAGCGCCACGGACAGGGCAAGGATGAACACTGAAGCTTTCTTT.

V gene TRBV5-1 combines with J gene TRBJ1-5; possibly TRBD1 for D (5 bases). CDR3 size: 15 residues. Germline assignment: CDR1 SGHRS and CDR2 YFSETQ. V was trimmed by 0 bases and J by 7 bases, leaving 14 bases between them. CDR3 DNA sequence: TGCGCCAGCAGCTTGGGGGCAGGAGGGGACCAGCCCCAGCATTTT. It translates to CASSLGAGGDQPQHF.

The chain carries TRBV5-1 and TRBJ2-7, with TRBD1 matching 7 bases. CDR3 size: 15 residues. Germline V lookup: CDR1 SGHRS, CDR2 YFSETQ. V shed 3 bases, J shed 7 bases, and the junction held 13 bases outside the gene matches. The CDR3 loop reads CASSSGQAYNGEQYF. The CDR3 coding sequence is TGCGCCAGCAGCTCCGGACAGGCCTATAACGGTGAGCAGTACTTC.

The chain combines TRBV7-2 with TRBJ2-2; 15 positions match TRBD2. Germline V gene sequence: CDR1 SGHTA, CDR2 FQGNSA. This CDR3 contains 18 residues. V dropped 3 bases and J dropped 6; count of bases not matched to a gene: 8. DNA for the CDR3: TGTGCCAGCAGCTTTGGGACTAGCGGGAGGCGGATCTCCGGGGAGCTGTTTTTT. Translated: CASSFGTSGRRISGELFF.

V is TRBV11-2 and J is TRBJ2-7; D gene unclear. CDR3 length equals 13 residues. CDR1 is SGHAT, CDR2 FQNNGV, per germline. The germline V and J ends were trimmed by 0 bases and 4 bases, with 7 bases remaining between them. CDR3 amino acids: CASSLDRSYEQYF. The CDR3 DNA is TGTGCCAGCAGCTTAGATCGGAGTTACGAGCAGTACTTC.

V is TRBV5-1 and J is TRBJ2-1; a possible D gene is TRBD1 (6 bases). Trimming removed 2 bases from V and 0 bases from J, with 12 bases in between. The CDR3 totals 16 residues. The germline CDR1 and CDR2 sequences are SGHRS and YFSETQ. Here the CDR3 reads CASSFTGLSSYNEQFF. In nucleotides, the CDR3 is TGCGCCAGCAGCTTTACAGGGCTTAGCTCCTACAATGAGCAGTTCTTC.

V and J are TRBV18 and TRBJ1-2; D remains ambiguous. CDR1 is KGHSH and CDR2 is LQKENI in the germline V gene. This CDR3 contains 12 residues. V was clipped by 5 bases and J by 3 bases, with 7 bases between them. CDR3 loop: CASSGEDYGYTF. CDR3 sequence (DNA): TGTGCCAGCTCAGGGGAGGACTATGGCTACACCTTC. Full variable domain (missing parts from reference TRBV18 and TRBJ1-2): NAGVMQNPRHLVRRRGQEARLRCSPMKGHSHVYWYRQLPEEGLKFMVYLQKENIIDESGMPKERFSAEFPKEGPSILRIQQVVRGDSAAYFCASSGEDYGYTFGSGTRLTVV.

This sequence joins TRBV11-2 and TRBJ2-5; TRBD1 agrees at 7 bases. TRBJ2-7 matches the DNA end more closely, so the J call is doubtful. The germline V gene has CDR1 SGHAT and CDR2 FQNNGV. This CDR3 region has 14 residues. The CDR3 nucleotides are TGTGCCAGCAGCTTCGACAGGGCCTCTTACGAGCAGTACTTC. It is translated as CASSFDRASYEQYF.